This TCR beta chain was documented in a study of CD8 T cells in ankylosing spondylitis. Study-wide points: Within matched ankylosing spondylitis synovial fluid, disease-linked clones were reportedly significantly enriched. Earlier authors reported some of these motif variants in reactive arthritis synovial fluid and blood. Characteristic, it appeared, of ankylosing spondylitis blood was a TCR beta motif of several highly homologous variants.

A remark on this clonotype: What it recognizes is unknown.

This CDR3 comprises 18 residues. Germline CDR1 is DFQATT and CDR2 is SNEGSKA (reference sequence). The V and J ends lost 6 bases and 0 bases, in that order; junction bases with no gene match: 13. Preparation of TCR beta libraries was done by quantitative 5'-RACE with molecular barcodes. In TCRdb, the 5' RACE reads were re-called with MiXCR into one record per CDR3 protein. The data hold 250,000 to 350,000 distinct CDR3 sequences, with less than 10% observed a single time. The sample taken for sequencing was blood, either unsorted or a sorted T cell fraction (not recorded which). This rearrangement joins TRBV20-1 to TRBJ2-7; 14 bases fit TRBD2. The TCR comes from a male donor with ankylosing spondylitis. As DNA, the CDR3 is TGCAGTGCCAACGCCGGGACTAGCGGGAGTTATGGCTCCTACGAGCAGTACTTC. This encodes CSANAGTSGSYGSYEQYF.